This T cell receptor beta chain was retrieved from a study of cytomegalovirus exposure and HLA in healthy donors. This clone showed up just a few times. The PCR used 60 Vbeta and 13 Jbeta primers. Assay: immunoSEQ multiplex PCR; the TCRdb copy retains only in-frame clones and omits some. The data show around 120,000 clones, over 8% seen once. Though nominally healthy at sampling, donors likely had unrecorded immune exposures. Sequenced sample: PBMCs. This receptor was obtained from a man between 25 and 39 years old in good health and CMV-seronegative.

CDR3 protein: CASSQGGQGVSGNTIYF. CDR3 nucleotide sequence: TGTGCCAGCAGCCAAGGTGGACAGGGGGTATCTGGAAACACCATATATTTT. The J gene is TRBJ1-3, the V gene TRBV7-2; the match to TRBD1 covers 10 bases. The CDR3 has 17 amino acids. Germline values: CDR1 SGHTA, CDR2 FQGNSA. Trimming took 5 bases from V and 1 from J; bases not matched to a gene: 8. The full variable domain, its missing parts supplied by reference TRBV7-2 and TRBJ1-3, is GAGVSQSPSNKVTEKGKDVELRCDPISGHTALYWYRQSLGQGLEFLIYFQGNSAPDKSGLPSDRFSAERTGGSVSTLTIQRTQQEDSAVYLCASSQGGQGVSGNTIYFGEGSWLTVV.